This record looks at one T cell receptor (beta chain) sequence and its context. Trimming shortened V by 4 bases and J by 4 bases, and 17 bases separated the two germline ends. From germline, CDR1 is SGHTA and CDR2 FQGNSA. The CDR3 contains 15 residues. The entry originates in a study of response to subunit inactivated influenza vaccine. TCRdb recomputed calls from the RT-PCR reads with MiXCR, one row per CDR3 protein. The table lists 450,000 to 700,000 distinct CDR3 sequences, 14% of them singletons. V is TRBV7-2 and J is TRBJ2-7; unclear D gene. The sequence was obtained from a man aged 50 to 59 who received an inactivated influenza vaccine. The source was PBMCs from blood, collected roughly 12 days after vaccination. The CDR3 spells CASSSQAAVSYEQYF. The CDR3 DNA is TGTGCCAGCAGCTCCCAGGCGGCGGTGAGTTACGAGCAGTACTTC.